This TCR beta chain was recorded in a study of regulatory T cells. Comments on this clone: Its cognate antigen is unknown.

This CDR3 is 17 amino acids long. Germline-derived CDR1 and CDR2 are SEHNR and FQNEAQ (reference sequence). V lost 5 bases and J lost 1; bases outside the gene matches: 7. The primer mix had 52 TRBV and 13 TRBJ primers. Produced via immunoSEQ multiplex PCR; TCRdb's table is partial and in-frame only. The table shows some 23,000 clones, with roughly 90% occurring only once. Study outcomes and limitations: Hydrophobic residues at CDR3 positions 6 and 7 were enriched in conventional CD4+ T cells of CD3G-deficient patients.

The V and J genes are TRBV7-9 and TRBJ2-2; 10 nucleotides align to TRBD1. The TCR was taken from a child under 18 with CD3G deficiency. Sequenced sample: conventional CD4+ T cells sorted from blood. The CDR3 DNA reads TGTGCCAGCAGCCGCATGGGACAGGGGTGGAACACCGGGGAGCTGTTTTTT. It is translated as CASSRMGQGWNTGELFF.